The 8 T cell receptor beta chains listed next were all sequenced from one sample in a study of T-cell memory formation after mild COVID-19. TCRdb reprocessed the 5' RACE reads via MiXCR and lists one record per CDR3 protein. The table includes about 110,000 distinct CDR3 sequences, over 10% detected once. The sequencing input was PBMCs or a T cell subset sorted from them (not recorded which). The receptors were sampled from an adult woman who had mild COVID-19 (a few samples of this study predate the infection). Cell type and time point are not known.

This CDR3 is CASSDGVNEQFF. The CDR3 coding sequence is TGTGCCAGCAGTGACGGAGTCAATGAGCAGTTCTTC. This rearrangement joins TRBV6-4 to TRBJ2-1, with D unresolved. With 2 bases removed from V and 6 bases from J, the gap between germline ends came to 5 bases. Per germline, CDR1 MRHNA and CDR2 SNTAGT. The length of the CDR3 is 12 residues.

The rearrangement uses TRBV13 and TRBJ2-3; D perhaps matches TRBD1 (5 bases). The CDR3 consists of 14 residues. Germline V gene sequence: CDR1 PRHDT, CDR2 FYEKMQ (reference sequence). Deletions cut 8 bases from V and 4 bases from J, with 16 bases between. CDR3 sequence reads: CASFKGAFSDTQYF. Here the CDR3 DNA reads TGTGCCAGCTTCAAAGGGGCGTTCTCAGATACGCAGTATTTT.

The genes are TRBV11-2 and TRBJ1-2, with D unresolved. V was shortened by 4 bases and J by 0 bases, with 15 bases between the two germline ends. The germline gives CDR1 SGHAT, CDR2 FQNNGV. The CDR3 runs to 16 residues. CDR3 coding DNA: TGTGCCAGCAGCTCCGATAGCCGGATAACTAACTATGGCTACACCTTC. As protein: CASSSDSRITNYGYTF.

This clonotype has a handful of counts. The chain recombines TRBV15 with TRBJ2-3, with D perhaps TRBD1 (6 bases). Germline CDR1 is LNHNV and CDR2 is YYDKDF (reference sequence). Deletions cut 4 bases from V and 6 bases from J, with 8 bases between. The CDR3 loop spans 12 amino acids. In nucleotides, the CDR3 is TGTGCCACCAGCAAGAGGGGGGATACGCAGTATTTT. This translates into CATSKRGDTQYF. The full variable domain, with the rest looked up from reference TRBV15 and TRBJ2-3, is DAMVIQNPRYQVTQFGKPVTLSCSQTLNHNVMYWYQQKSSQAPKLLFHYYDKDFNNEADTPDNFQSRRPNTSFCFLDIRSPGLGDTAMYLCATSKRGDTQYFGPGTRLTVL.

This clonotype was counted only a few times. The chain links TRBV5-1 to TRBJ1-2, with D perhaps TRBD1 (5 bases). V dropped 3 bases and J dropped 4 bases, with 19 bases sitting between them. CDR1 and CDR2 (germline): SGHRS, YFSETQ. This CDR3 has 16 residues. CDR3 in amino acids: CASSSPATGDRYGYTF. The DNA of the CDR3 is TGCGCCAGCAGCTCTCCTGCCACAGGTGATCGCTATGGCTACACCTTC.

The J gene is TRBJ2-1, the V gene TRBV9; D unresolved. V lost 1 base to trimming and J lost 5 bases, with 7 bases between them. The CDR3 length is 13 residues. CDR1 SGDLS and CDR2 YYNGEE come from the germline V gene. The CDR3 region is CASSVYGHNEQFF. The CDR3 nucleotides read TGTGCCAGCAGCGTATATGGTCACAATGAGCAGTTCTTC.

This clonotype was observed a few times. This chain links TRBV7-6 with TRBJ2-5; 7 nucleotides agree with TRBD1. The V and J ends lost 3 bases and 1 base, in that order; junction bases with no gene match: 5. The CDR3 totals 15 residues. The germline CDR1 and CDR2 sequences are SGHVS and FNYEAQ. The CDR3 reads CASSLGDSVQETQYF. The CDR3 DNA sequence: TGTGCCAGCAGCTTGGGGGACAGCGTCCAAGAGACCCAGTACTTC.

CDR3 region: CASSIGGFRNTGELFF. In nucleotides, the CDR3 is TGTGCCAGTAGTATAGGGGGCTTCCGGAACACCGGGGAGCTGTTTTTT. The V and J genes are TRBV19 and TRBJ2-2; a weak D match, TRBD1 (5 bases). Trimming removed 1 base at V and 1 base at J, with 10 bases between. This CDR3 comprises 16 residues. CDR1 and CDR2 from the germline V gene are LNHDA and SQIVND (reference sequence). The full variable domain, with the rest looked up from reference TRBV19 and TRBJ2-2, is DGGITQSPKYLFRKEGQNVTLSCEQNLNHDAMYWYRQDPGQGLRLIYYSQIVNDFQKGDIAEGYSVSREKKESFPLTVTSAQKNPTAFYLCASSIGGFRNTGELFFGEGSRLTVL.